These 26 T cell receptor beta chains originate from one sample sequenced in a study of cytomegalovirus exposure and HLA in healthy donors. The PCR contained 60 Vbeta and 13 Jbeta primers. The data were produced by immunoSEQ multiplex PCR, yet TCRdb's version contains in-frame clones alone and is incomplete. The top ten clones hold roughly 6.2% of a sample with 95,000 to 110,000 clones, about three quarters of them seen once. Sequencing was performed on PBMCs. The source of these receptors is a man aged 55 to 69 in good health and CMV-seropositive.

A single count supports this clone. The chain has TRBV7-9 and TRBJ2-2; 7 bases line up with TRBD1. Unmatched junction bases numbered 5, after V lost 3 bases and J lost 4 bases. Germline-derived CDR1 and CDR2 are SEHNR and FQNEAQ (reference sequence). This CDR3 is built from 15 residues. CDR3 sequence reads: CASSLRQGGTGELFF. The CDR3 DNA follows: TGTGCCAGCAGCTTGAGACAGGGTGGCACCGGGGAGCTGTTTTTT.

The V call is TRBV7-2, the J call TRBJ2-3; tentative D call: TRBD2 (5 bases). The CDR3 loop spans 15 amino acids. Germline V gives CDR1 SGHTA, CDR2 FQGNSA. V lost 7 bases, J lost 2 bases, and 16 bases lay in between. The CDR3 DNA reads as TGTGCCAGCATGGGCAAGCGGCGGATCACAGATACGCAGTATTTT. Its translation is CASMGKRRITDTQYF. The full variable domain, in which reference TRBV7-2 and TRBJ2-3 provide the parts outside the CDR3, is GAGVSQSPSNKVTEKGKDVELRCDPISGHTALYWYRQSLGQGLEFLIYFQGNSAPDKSGLPSDRFSAERTGGSVSTLTIQRTQQEDSAVYLCASMGKRRITDTQYFGPGTRLTVL.

The chain links TRBV6-5 to TRBJ2-5; 8 nucleotides agree with TRBD1. The junction had 5 bases not matched to a gene; V was cut back by 0 bases and J by 2 bases. The CDR3 runs 16 residues. Germline CDR1 MNHEY, CDR2 SVGAGI. The CDR3 DNA sequence: TGTGCCAGCAGTTACTCGCCCCGGACAGGGCAAGAGACCCAGTACTTC. This sequence encodes CASSYSPRTGQETQYF.

The chain is built from TRBV4-1 and TRBJ2-7; no definite D call. V lost 1 base and J lost 2, with 15 bases in between. Germline-derived CDR1 and CDR2 are MGHRA and YSYEKL. The CDR3 is made up of 16 amino acids. Written as DNA, the CDR3 is TGCGCCAGCAGCCAAGTTCCTAGGAGACGGACCTACGAGCAGTACTTC. Protein product: CASSQVPRRRTYEQYF.

The CDR3: CASSLYPGQGFTGELFF. In nucleotides, the CDR3 is TGTGCCAGTTCGCTCTACCCGGGACAGGGTTTTACCGGGGAGCTGTTTTTT. The chain uses TRBV5-6 and TRBJ2-2, with 9 bases that match TRBD1. This CDR3 spans 17 amino acids. Germline assignment: CDR1 SGHDT and CDR2 YYEEEE. The V segment lost 8 bases and the J segment 5 bases; nucleotides outside the gene matches: 16.

A note on this clone: At one end, the junction sequence differs from germline, possibly due to a read error. The genes are TRBV7-9 and TRBJ2-1, with 8 bases lining up with TRBD2. Germline V gene lookup returns CDR1 SEHNR and CDR2 FQNEAQ (reference sequence). The CDR3 loop spans 14 amino acids. CDR3 nucleotides: TGTGCCAGCAGCTTAGACCTGAGCGGGGGTTTTTGGATCTTC. Its translation is CASSLDLSGGFWIF.

V is TRBV27 and J is TRBJ2-2; 8 positions agree with TRBD2. Losses at the gene ends were 5 bases for V and 0 bases for J; bases not matched to a gene: 8. This CDR3 has 17 amino acids. Germline assignment: CDR1 MNHEY and CDR2 SMNVEV (reference sequence). CDR3 bases: TGTGCCAGCAGTCGGCATAGCGGGGATACGAACACCGGGGAGCTGTTTTTT. Translation gives CASSRHSGDTNTGELFF.

The genes are TRBV28 and TRBJ2-7, with 8 bases aligning to TRBD2. Germline assignment: CDR1 MDHEN and CDR2 SYDVKM. Trimming removed 3 bases from V and 2 bases from J; junction bases left unmatched: 6. CDR3 length: 15 amino acids. CDR3 nucleotides: TGTGCCAGCAGTTTCGTCAGCGGGGGAGCCTACGAGCAGTACTTC. It is translated as CASSFVSGGAYEQYF.

The V call is TRBV6-5, the J call TRBJ2-3; 15 positions match TRBD2. After removal of 2 bases from V and 5 bases from J, the junction contained 2 bases not matched to a gene. Germline CDR1 reads MNHEY; CDR2 reads SVGAGI. The CDR3 extends over 16 amino acids. Written as DNA, the CDR3 is TGTGCCAGCAGTTACGGACTAGCGGGGGGGCAAGATACGCAGTATTTT. It yields the protein CASSYGLAGGQDTQYF.

This chain joins TRBV19 and TRBJ2-6, with D perhaps matching TRBD2 (5 bases). V was trimmed by 6 bases and J by 0 bases, leaving 9 bases between them. The CDR3 consists of 15 residues. Germline loops: CDR1 LNHDA, CDR2 SQIVND (reference sequence). Written as DNA, the CDR3 is TGTGCCAGTAGGTCGGGATCCTCTGGGGCCAACGTCCTGACTTTC. Translating it yields CASRSGSSGANVLTF. The entire variable domain, with the rest obtained from reference TRBV19 and TRBJ2-6, is as follows: DGGITQSPKYLFRKEGQNVTLSCEQNLNHDAMYWYRQDPGQGLRLIYYSQIVNDFQKGDIAEGYSVSREKKESFPLTVTSAQKNPTAFYLCASRSGSSGANVLTFGAGSRLTVL.

V gene TRBV5-4 combines with J gene TRBJ2-7; D is perhaps TRBD2 (6 bases). Between the trimmed V and J ends, which lost 3 bases and 2 bases, there was a span of 15 bases. The CDR3 is 15 residues long. Germline V gene lookup returns CDR1 SGHNT and CDR2 YYREEE (reference sequence). The CDR3 protein is CASSSWEELTYEQYF. The CDR3 nucleotides are TGTGCCAGCAGCTCCTGGGAGGAATTAACCTACGAGCAGTACTTC.

The rearrangement joins TRBV2 to TRBJ2-4; 9 bases are shared with TRBD2. Trimming at V came to 6 bases and at J to 6 bases, leaving 3 bases not matched to a gene. This CDR3 comprises 13 residues. Germline CDR1 SNHLY, CDR2 FYNNEI. The CDR3 loop reads CASRGGGANIQYF. CDR3 bases: TGTGCCAGCAGGGGCGGGGGGGCAAACATTCAGTACTTC.

This clone came up many times. The chain employs TRBV10-1 and TRBJ2-1, with D possibly matching TRBD1 (6 bases). Germline V gives CDR1 WNHNN, CDR2 SYGVQD (reference sequence). This CDR3 spans 13 amino acids. Trimming shortened V by 6 bases and J by 7 bases, and 13 bases separated the two germline ends. The CDR3 here is CASSTGQTNEQFF. CDR3 sequence (DNA): TGCGCCAGCAGCACTGGACAGACTAATGAGCAGTTCTTC.

This chain links TRBV12-5 with TRBJ2-3; perhaps TRBD2 as D (6 bases). The germline V gene encodes CDR1 LGHNT and CDR2 FRNRAP. The CDR3 loop spans 15 amino acids. V was trimmed by 5 bases and J by 0 bases, leaving 12 bases between them. CDR3 coding DNA: TGTGCTAGTGGTCCCCCAGGGACTAGCACAGATACGCAGTATTTT. As protein: CASGPPGTSTDTQYF.

The chain is built from TRBV4-2 and TRBJ1-3; 7 bases fit TRBD1. From germline, CDR1 is LGHNA and CDR2 YNFKEQ. Unmatched junction bases numbered 6, after V lost 0 bases and J lost 4 bases. This CDR3 region has 16 residues. In DNA, the CDR3 is TGTGCCAGCAGCCAAGATTCGTACAGGGGAGGAAACACCATATATTTT. It specifies CASSQDSYRGGNTIYF.

The rearrangement links TRBV7-2 to TRBJ2-2; 12 bases align to TRBD2. This CDR3 comprises 19 residues. Germline lookup yields CDR1 SGHTA and CDR2 FQGNSA. After removal of 1 base from V and 1 base from J, the junction contained 7 bases not matched to a gene. The CDR3 spells CASSLGPSGGAGNTGELFF. CDR3 DNA: TGTGCCAGCAGCTTAGGCCCTAGCGGGGGGGCCGGGAACACCGGGGAGCTGTTTTTT.

This chain connects TRBV5-1 to TRBJ2-1; D may be TRBD2 (5 bases). Germline V gives CDR1 SGHRS, CDR2 YFSETQ. V was cut by 5 bases and J by 0 bases, with 15 bases left in between. The CDR3 has 16 residues. CDR3 sequence reads: CASRDERGSSYNEQFF. The CDR3 DNA sequence: TGCGCCAGCAGAGATGAACGGGGTAGCTCCTACAATGAGCAGTTCTTC.

This clone is a singleton in its sample. The V and J genes are TRBV11-2 and TRBJ2-7; D is perhaps TRBD2 (5 bases). This CDR3 comprises 14 residues. V lost 4 bases to trimming and J lost 0 bases, with 10 bases between them. The germline V gene encodes CDR1 SGHAT and CDR2 FQNNGV. The DNA for the CDR3 is TGTGCCAGCAGCTGGCCGGGATACTCCTACGAGCAGTACTTC. Amino acid sequence: CASSWPGYSYEQYF.

This sequence joins TRBV5-1 and TRBJ2-2; 8 nucleotides match TRBD2. The germline gives CDR1 SGHRS, CDR2 YFSETQ. The V gene end was trimmed by 1 base and the J gene end by 1 base; junction bases not matched to a gene: 0. The CDR3 sequence is 15 residues long. CDR3 bases: TGCGCCAGCAGCTTGAGCGGGGGGAACACCGGGGAGCTGTTTTTT. It codes for CASSLSGGNTGELFF.

The gene calls are TRBV27 and TRBJ1-6; TRBD1 is a possible D gene (6 bases). This CDR3 spans 13 amino acids. CDR1 and CDR2 from the germline V gene are MNHEY and SMNVEV (reference sequence). V was cut by 5 bases and J by 9 bases, with 11 bases left in between. The CDR3: CASSPRTVSPLHF. As DNA, the CDR3 is TGTGCCAGCAGTCCCCGGACAGTTTCACCCCTCCACTTT.

The chain employs TRBV27 and TRBJ1-5; maybe TRBD1 (5 bases). The V gene's germline CDR1 is MNHEY and CDR2 SMNVEV (reference sequence). Trimming stripped 0 bases from V and 10 bases from J, with 16 bases between. The CDR3 consists of 15 residues. The CDR3 nucleotides read TGTGCCAGCAGTTTATCGGGGCAGGCAGGGATACCCCAGCATTTT. Translating gives CASSLSGQAGIPQHF.

The rearrangement joins TRBV6-6 to TRBJ1-6; a possible D gene is TRBD1 (6 bases). This CDR3 has 15 residues. CDR1 is MNHNY, CDR2 SVGAGI, per germline (reference sequence). V lost 5 bases and J lost 0, with 8 bases in between. The CDR3 bases are TGTGCCAGCAGTGGACAGAGCTCCTATAATTCACCCCTCCACTTT. This translates into CASSGQSSYNSPLHF.

This clone was seen a handful of times. J is TRBJ2-7 and V is TRBV27, with TRBD1 identical over 10 bases. The CDR3 sequence is 15 residues long. The germline gives CDR1 MNHEY, CDR2 SMNVEV (reference sequence). With 5 bases clipped from V and 4 bases from J, the junction kept 8 bases outside the gene matches. The CDR3 region is CASSPSTGGVYEQYF. The CDR3 DNA follows: TGTGCCAGCAGTCCATCGACAGGGGGCGTTTACGAGCAGTACTTC.

The CDR3: CASSDRTSGGETQYF. CDR3 in DNA: TGTGCCAGCAGCGACCGGACTAGCGGGGGGGAGACCCAGTACTTC. The chain is built from TRBV5-4 and TRBJ2-5; 14 nucleotides line up with TRBD2. Germline CDR1 reads SGHNT; CDR2 reads YYREEE (reference sequence). The CDR3 runs to 15 residues. Unmatched junction bases numbered 4, after V lost 4 bases and J lost 5 bases.

J is TRBJ1-2 and V is TRBV6-1; TRBD1 matches at 8 bases. Germline V gene lookup returns CDR1 MNHNS and CDR2 SASEGT. The CDR3 covers 14 residues. V was clipped by 10 bases and J by 2 bases; unmatched bases: 9. CDR3 DNA: TGTGCCATACAGGGGGGAATGCTAAACTATGGCTACACCTTC. Protein: CAIQGGMLNYGYTF.

The chain carries TRBV6-5 and TRBJ1-6, with unresolved D. The CDR3 length is 14 residues. CDR1 MNHEY and CDR2 SVGAGI come from the germline V gene. The V and J ends lost 7 bases and 5 bases respectively, with 12 bases between them. DNA of the CDR3: TGTGCCAGCAAGCTGGGTGGGCATAATTCACCCCTCCACTTT. Its protein is CASKLGGHNSPLHF.